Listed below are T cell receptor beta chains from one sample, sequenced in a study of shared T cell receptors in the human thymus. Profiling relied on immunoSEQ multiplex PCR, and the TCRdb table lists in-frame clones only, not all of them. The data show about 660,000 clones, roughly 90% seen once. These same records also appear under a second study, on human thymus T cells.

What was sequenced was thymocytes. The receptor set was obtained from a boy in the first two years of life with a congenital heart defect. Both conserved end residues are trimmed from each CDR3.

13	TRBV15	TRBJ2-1	ATSPGGFSYNEQF
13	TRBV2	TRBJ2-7	ASHSGSHGEHEQY
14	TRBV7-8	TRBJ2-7	ASELGVAGRLYEQY
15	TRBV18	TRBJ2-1	ASSPSFRAGVENEQF
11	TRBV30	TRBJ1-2	AWQGQGARGYT
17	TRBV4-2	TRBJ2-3	ASSQVRELAGELPDTQY
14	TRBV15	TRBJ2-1	ATSNSGSFSYNEQF
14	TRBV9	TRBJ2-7	ASSPGGGRKAYEQY
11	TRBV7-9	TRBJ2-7	ASSFHGTYEQY
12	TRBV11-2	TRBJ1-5	ASSSGGLNQPQH
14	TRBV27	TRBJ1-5	ASRPTGGGRNQPQH
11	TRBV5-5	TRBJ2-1	ASSLIIGNEQF
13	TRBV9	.	ASSVGTGPSYEQY
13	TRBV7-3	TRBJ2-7	ASSLGQVGHYEQY
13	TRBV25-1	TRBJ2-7	ASSDRVLASYEQY
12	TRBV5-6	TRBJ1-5	ASSLAGGNQPQH